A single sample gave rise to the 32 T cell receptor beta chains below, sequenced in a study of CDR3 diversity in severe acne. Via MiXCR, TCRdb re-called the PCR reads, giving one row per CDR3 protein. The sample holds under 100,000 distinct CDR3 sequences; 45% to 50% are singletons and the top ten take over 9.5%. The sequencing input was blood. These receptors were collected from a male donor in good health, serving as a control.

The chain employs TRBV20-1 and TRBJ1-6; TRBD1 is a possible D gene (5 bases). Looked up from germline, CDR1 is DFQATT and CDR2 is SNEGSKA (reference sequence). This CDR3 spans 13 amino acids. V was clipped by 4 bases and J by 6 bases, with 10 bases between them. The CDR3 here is CSAKGTSNSPLHF. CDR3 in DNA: TGCAGTGCTAAAGGGACCTCTAATTCACCCCTCCACTTT.

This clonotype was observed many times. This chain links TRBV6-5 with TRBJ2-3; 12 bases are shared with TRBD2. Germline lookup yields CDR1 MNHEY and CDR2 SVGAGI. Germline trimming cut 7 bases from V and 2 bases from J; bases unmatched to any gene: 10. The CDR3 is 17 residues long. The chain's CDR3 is CASTRQGLAGTTDTQYF. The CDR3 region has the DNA TGTGCCAGCACCAGACAAGGACTAGCGGGGACCACAGATACGCAGTATTTT.

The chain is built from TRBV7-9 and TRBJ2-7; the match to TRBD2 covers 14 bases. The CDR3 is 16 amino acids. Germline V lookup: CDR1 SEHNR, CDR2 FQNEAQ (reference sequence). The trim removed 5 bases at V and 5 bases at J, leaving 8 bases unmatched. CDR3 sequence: CASSNPTSGRDHEQYF. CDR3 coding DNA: TGTGCCAGCAGCAACCCGACTAGCGGGAGGGACCACGAGCAGTACTTC.

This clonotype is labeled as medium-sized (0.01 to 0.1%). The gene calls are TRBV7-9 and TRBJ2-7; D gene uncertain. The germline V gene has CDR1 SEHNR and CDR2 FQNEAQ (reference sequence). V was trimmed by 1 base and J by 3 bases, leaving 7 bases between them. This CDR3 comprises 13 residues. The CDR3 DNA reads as TGTGCCAGCAGCTTAGATGGGATCTACGAGCAGTACTTC. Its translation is CASSLDGIYEQYF.

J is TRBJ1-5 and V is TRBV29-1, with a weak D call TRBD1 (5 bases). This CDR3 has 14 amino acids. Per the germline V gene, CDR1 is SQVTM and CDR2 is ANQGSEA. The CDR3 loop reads CGGGGGGGNQPQHF. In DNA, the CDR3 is TGCGGCGGGGGGGGGGGGGGGGGCAATCAGCCCCAGCATTTT.

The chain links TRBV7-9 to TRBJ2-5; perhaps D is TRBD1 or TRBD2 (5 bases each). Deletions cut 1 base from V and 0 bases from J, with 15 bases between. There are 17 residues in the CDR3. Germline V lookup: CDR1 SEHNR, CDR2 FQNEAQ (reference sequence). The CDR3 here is CASSLERDPTYQETQYF. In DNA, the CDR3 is TGTGCCAGCAGCTTAGAACGGGACCCCACCTACCAAGAGACCCAGTACTTC.

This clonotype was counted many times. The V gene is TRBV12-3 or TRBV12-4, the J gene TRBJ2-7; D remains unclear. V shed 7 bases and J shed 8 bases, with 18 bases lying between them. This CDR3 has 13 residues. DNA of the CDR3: TGTGCCAGCACAAAAGCTCGTGTCGGAAAGCAGTACTTC. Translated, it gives CASTKARVGKQYF.

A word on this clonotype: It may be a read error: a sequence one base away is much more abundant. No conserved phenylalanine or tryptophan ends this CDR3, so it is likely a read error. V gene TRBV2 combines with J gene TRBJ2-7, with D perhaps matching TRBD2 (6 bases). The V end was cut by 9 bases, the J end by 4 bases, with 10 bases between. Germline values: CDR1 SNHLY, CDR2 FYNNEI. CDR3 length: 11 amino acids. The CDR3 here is CASRDFYEQYL. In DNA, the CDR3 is TGTGCCAGTCGGGACTTTTACGAGCAGTACCTC.

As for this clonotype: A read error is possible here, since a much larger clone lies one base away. The CDR3 coding sequence is TGCAGTGCCGCCGGGACTAGCGGGGGTAGCACAGATACGCAGTATTTT. Translating gives CSAAGTSGGSTDTQYF. J is TRBJ2-3 and V is TRBV20-1; TRBD2 matches at 14 bases. From germline, CDR1 is DFQATT and CDR2 SNEGSKA (reference sequence). The junction had 5 bases not matched to a gene; V was cut back by 6 bases and J by 0 bases. This CDR3 comprises 16 residues.

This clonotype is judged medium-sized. As DNA, the CDR3 is TGTGCCAGCAGTTACATGGACGGTGGGACTGAAGCTTTCTTT. It is translated as CASSYMDGGTEAFF. The chain employs TRBV6-5 and TRBJ1-1; D gene unclear. Germline V gene data show CDR1 as MNHEY and CDR2 as SVGAGI. This CDR3 comprises 14 residues. The ends were cut back, 2 bases at V and 5 bases at J, with 12 bases in the middle.

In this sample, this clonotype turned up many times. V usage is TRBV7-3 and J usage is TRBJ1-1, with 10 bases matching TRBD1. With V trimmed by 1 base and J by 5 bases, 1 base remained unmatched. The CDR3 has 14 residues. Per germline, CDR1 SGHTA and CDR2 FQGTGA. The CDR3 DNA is TGTGCCAGCAGCTTAATGGGACAGGGGACTGAAGCTTTCTTT. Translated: CASSLMGQGTEAFF.

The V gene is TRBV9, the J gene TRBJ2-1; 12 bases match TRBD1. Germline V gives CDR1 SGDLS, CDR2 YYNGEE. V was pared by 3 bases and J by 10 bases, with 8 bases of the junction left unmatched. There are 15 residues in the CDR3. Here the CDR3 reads CASSGRFGTGGEQFF. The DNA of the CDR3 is TGTGCCAGCAGCGGCCGGTTCGGGACAGGGGGCGAGCAGTTCTTC.

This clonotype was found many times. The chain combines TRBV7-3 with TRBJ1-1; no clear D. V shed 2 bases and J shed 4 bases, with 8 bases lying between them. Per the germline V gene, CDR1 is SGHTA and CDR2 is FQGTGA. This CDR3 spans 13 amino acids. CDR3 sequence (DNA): TGTGCCAGCAGCTTATCGGTGAGCACTGAAGCTTTCTTT. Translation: CASSLSVSTEAFF.

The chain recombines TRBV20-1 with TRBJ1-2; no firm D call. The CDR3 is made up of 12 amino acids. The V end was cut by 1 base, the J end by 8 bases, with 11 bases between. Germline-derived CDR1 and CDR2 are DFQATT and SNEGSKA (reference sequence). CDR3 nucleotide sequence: TGCAGTGCTAGAGGGGGAAGAAGGGGCTACACCTTC. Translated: CSARGGRRGYTF.

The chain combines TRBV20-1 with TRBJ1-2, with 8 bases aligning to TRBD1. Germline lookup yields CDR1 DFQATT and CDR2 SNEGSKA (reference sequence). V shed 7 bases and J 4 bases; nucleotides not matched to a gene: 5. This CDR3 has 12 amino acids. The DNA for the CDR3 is TGCAGTGAAGATGGGACAGGCTATGGCTACACCTTC. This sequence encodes CSEDGTGYGYTF.

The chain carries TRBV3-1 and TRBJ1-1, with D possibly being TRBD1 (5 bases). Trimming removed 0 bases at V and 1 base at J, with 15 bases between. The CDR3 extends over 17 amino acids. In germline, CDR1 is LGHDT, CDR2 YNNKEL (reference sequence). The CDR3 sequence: CASSQDGLGVWNTEAFF. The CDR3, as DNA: TGTGCCAGCAGCCAAGATGGACTGGGGGTGTGGAACACTGAAGCTTTCTTT.

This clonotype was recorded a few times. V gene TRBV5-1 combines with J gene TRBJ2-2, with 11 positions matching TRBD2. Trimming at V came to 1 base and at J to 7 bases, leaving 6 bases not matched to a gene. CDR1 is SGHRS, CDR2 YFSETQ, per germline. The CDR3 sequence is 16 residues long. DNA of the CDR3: TGCGCCAGCAGCTTGACTAGCGGGAGTAAGGTCGGGGAGCTGTTTTTT. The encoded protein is CASSLTSGSKVGELFF.

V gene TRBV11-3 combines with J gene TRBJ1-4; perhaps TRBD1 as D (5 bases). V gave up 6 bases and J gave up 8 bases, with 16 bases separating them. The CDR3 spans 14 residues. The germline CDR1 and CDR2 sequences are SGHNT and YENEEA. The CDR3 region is CASSSPSKGEKLFF. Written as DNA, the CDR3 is TGTGCCAGCAGTTCCCCCTCCAAGGGGGAAAAACTGTTTTTT.

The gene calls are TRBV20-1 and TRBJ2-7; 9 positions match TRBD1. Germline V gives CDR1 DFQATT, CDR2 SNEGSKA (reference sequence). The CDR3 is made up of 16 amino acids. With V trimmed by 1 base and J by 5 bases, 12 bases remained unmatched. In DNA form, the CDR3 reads TGCAGTGCTAGAGCCCCTAAACAGGGGGCATCTGACGAGCAGTACTTC. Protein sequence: CSARAPKQGASDEQYF.

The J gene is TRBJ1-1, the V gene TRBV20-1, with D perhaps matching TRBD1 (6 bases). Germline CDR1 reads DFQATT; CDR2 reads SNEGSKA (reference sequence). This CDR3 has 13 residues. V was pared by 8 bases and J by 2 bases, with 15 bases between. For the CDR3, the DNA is TGCAGTCCGTCGGGGGGGGCTAACACTGAAGCTTTCTTT. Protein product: CSPSGGANTEAFF.

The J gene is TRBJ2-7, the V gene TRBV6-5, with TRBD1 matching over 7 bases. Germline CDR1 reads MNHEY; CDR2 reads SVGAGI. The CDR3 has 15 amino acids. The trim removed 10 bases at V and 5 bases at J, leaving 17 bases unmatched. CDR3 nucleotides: TGTGCCACCGGCCCCGACAGGGCTGGGGCCAACGAGCAGTACTTC. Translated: CATGPDRAGANEQYF.

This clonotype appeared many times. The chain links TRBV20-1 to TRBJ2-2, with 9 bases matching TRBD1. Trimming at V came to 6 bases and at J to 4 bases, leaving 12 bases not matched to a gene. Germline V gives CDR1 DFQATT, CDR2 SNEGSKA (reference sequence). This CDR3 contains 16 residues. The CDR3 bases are TGCAGTGCGACCGGGACAGGGCTAATGGGCACCGGGGAGCTGTTTTTT. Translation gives CSATGTGLMGTGELFF.

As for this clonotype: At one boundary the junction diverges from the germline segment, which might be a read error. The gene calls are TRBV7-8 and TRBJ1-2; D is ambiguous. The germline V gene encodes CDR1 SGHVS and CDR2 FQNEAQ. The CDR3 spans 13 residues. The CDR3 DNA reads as TGTGCCAGCACCCTCCTGCGGGGTTATGGCCACACCTTC. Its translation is CASTLLRGYGHTF.

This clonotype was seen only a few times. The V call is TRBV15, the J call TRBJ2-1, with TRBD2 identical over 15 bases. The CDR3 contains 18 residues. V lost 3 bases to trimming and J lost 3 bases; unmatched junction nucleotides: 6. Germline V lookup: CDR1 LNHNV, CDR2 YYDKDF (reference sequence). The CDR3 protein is CATSSTTGLAGGYNEQFF. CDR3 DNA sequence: TGTGCCACCAGCAGCACTACGGGACTAGCGGGGGGCTACAATGAGCAGTTCTTC.

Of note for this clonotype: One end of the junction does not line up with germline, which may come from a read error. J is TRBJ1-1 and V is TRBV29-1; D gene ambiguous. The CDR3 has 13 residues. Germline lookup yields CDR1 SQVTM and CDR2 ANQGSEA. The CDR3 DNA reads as TGCAGCGTCCTAATGGTAACGAACACTGAAGCTTTCTTC. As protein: CSVLMVTNTEAFF.

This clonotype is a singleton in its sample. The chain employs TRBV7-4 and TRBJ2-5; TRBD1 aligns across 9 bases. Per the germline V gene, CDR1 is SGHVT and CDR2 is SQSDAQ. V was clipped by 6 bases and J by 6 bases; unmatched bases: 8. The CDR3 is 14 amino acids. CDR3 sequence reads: CASSPKQGAKTQYF. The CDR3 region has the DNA TGTGCCAGCAGTCCAAAACAGGGGGCAAAGACCCAGTACTTC.

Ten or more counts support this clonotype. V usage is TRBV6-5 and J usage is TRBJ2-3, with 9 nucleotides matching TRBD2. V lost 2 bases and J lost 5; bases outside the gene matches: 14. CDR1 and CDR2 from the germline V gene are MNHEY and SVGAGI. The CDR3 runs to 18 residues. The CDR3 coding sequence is TGTGCCAGCAGTTACCTCTCGGCGGGGGGGCCGTCGAGAGATACGCAGTATTTT. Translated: CASSYLSAGGPSRDTQYF.

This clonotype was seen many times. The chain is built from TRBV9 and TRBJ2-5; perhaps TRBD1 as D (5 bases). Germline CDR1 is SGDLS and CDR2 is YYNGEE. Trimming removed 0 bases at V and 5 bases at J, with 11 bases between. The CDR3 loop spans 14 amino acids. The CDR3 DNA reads TGTGCCAGCAGCGTAGGCAGGGTAGGGGAGACCCAGTACTTC. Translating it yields CASSVGRVGETQYF.

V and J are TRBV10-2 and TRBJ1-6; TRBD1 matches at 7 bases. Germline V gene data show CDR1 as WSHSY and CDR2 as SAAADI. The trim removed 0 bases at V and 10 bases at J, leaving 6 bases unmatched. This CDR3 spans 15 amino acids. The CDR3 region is CASSESAGGISPLHF. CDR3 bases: TGCGCCAGCAGTGAGTCGGCAGGGGGGATCTCACCCCTCCACTTT.

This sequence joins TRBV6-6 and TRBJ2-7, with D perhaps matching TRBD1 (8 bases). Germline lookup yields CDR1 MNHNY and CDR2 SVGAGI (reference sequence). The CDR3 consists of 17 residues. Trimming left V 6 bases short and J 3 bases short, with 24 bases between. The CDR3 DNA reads TGTGCCAGCAGCGCTTCGCCGGACAGGGACTATGGCTACGAGCAGTACTTC. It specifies CASSASPDRDYGYEQYF.

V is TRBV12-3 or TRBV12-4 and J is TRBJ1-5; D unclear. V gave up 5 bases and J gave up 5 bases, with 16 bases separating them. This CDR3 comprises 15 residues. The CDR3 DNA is TGTGCCAGCAGTCTCCTATCTGGGTCGCATCAGCCCCAGCATTTT. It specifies CASSLLSGSHQPQHF.

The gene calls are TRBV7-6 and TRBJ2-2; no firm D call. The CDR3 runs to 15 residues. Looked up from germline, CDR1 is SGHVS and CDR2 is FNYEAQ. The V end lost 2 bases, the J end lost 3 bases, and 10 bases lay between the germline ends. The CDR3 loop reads CASSLRGPDTGELFF. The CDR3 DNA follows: TGTGCCAGCAGCTTACGTGGTCCCGACACCGGGGAGCTGTTTTTT.